The 11 T cell receptor beta chains listed next were all sequenced from one sample in a study of T cells after yellow fever vaccination. Via MiXCR, TCRdb re-called the 5' RACE reads, giving one row per CDR3 protein. Here the sample spans 120,000 or so distinct CDR3 sequences, approximately 16% being singletons. The specimen comprised CD8+ T cells sorted from PBMCs, sampled 5 days after the yellow fever booster vaccination. Receptor source: a man between 18 and 35 years old who received the YFV17D yellow fever vaccine.

In this sample, this clonotype turned up a few times. The J gene is TRBJ1-4, the V gene TRBV30; 9 bases line up with TRBD1. The CDR3 is 14 amino acids. Looked up from germline, CDR1 is GTSNPN and CDR2 is SVGIG (reference sequence). The V segment lost 4 bases and the J segment 8 bases; nucleotides outside the gene matches: 8. The CDR3 region has the DNA TGTGCCTGGAATACCGGGACAGGGATGGAAAAACTGTTTTTT. This translates into CAWNTGTGMEKLFF.

This clonotype was recorded a few times. The chain recombines TRBV5-5 with TRBJ2-1; no clear D. Germline V gives CDR1 SGHKS, CDR2 YYEKEE (reference sequence). The CDR3 spans 15 residues. The V and J ends lost 1 base and 5 bases respectively, with 13 bases between them. The DNA of the CDR3 is TGTGCCAGCAGCTTGTTGGGTGTCCCCCACAATGAGCAGTTCTTC. This translates into CASSLLGVPHNEQFF.

The chain combines TRBV4-3 with TRBJ2-7; no definite D call. The V gene lost 1 base and the J gene lost 0 bases, with 10 bases spanning the gap. Germline V gene lookup returns CDR1 LGHNA and CDR2 YSLEER. CDR3 size: 15 residues. The CDR3 DNA is TGCGCCAGCAGCCAAGGGGTCGGGCACTCCTACGAGCAGTACTTC. Translated, it gives CASSQGVGHSYEQYF.

At least ten counts were recorded for this clonotype. This chain links TRBV27 with TRBJ2-7; 7 positions agree with TRBD2. Unmatched junction bases numbered 1, after V lost 3 bases and J lost 2 bases. The CDR3 runs 13 residues. Germline V gene lookup returns CDR1 MNHEY and CDR2 SMNVEV (reference sequence). The chain's CDR3 is CASSFGGTYEQYF. CDR3 bases: TGTGCCAGCAGTTTCGGGGGGACCTACGAGCAGTACTTC.

The chain carries TRBV7-3 and TRBJ2-7; D is perhaps TRBD1 or TRBD2 (5 bases each). The germline V gene encodes CDR1 SGHTA and CDR2 FQGTGA. Trimming shortened V by 5 bases and J by 2 bases, and 13 bases separated the two germline ends. There are 14 residues in the CDR3. CDR3 sequence (DNA): TGTGCCAGCAGCCCACATGGGGGACCCTACGAGCAGTACTTC. It encodes CASSPHGGPYEQYF. Looking up the rest from reference TRBV7-3 and TRBJ2-7 gives the full variable domain: GAGVSQTPSNKVTEKGKYVELRCDPISGHTALYWYRQSLGQGPEFLIYFQGTGAADDSGLPNDRFFAVRPEGSVSTLKIQRTERGDSAVYLCASSPHGGPYEQYFGPGTRLTVT.

This chain joins TRBV5-1 and TRBJ2-2; D uncertain. Trimming removed 7 bases at V and 5 bases at J, with 15 bases between. Germline values: CDR1 SGHRS, CDR2 YFSETQ. CDR3 size: 14 residues. CDR3 coding DNA: TGCGCCAGCCAAGCAGGCTTTGTTACCGGGGAGCTGTTTTTT. The encoded protein is CASQAGFVTGELFF.

This clonotype has a handful of counts. The CDR3 loop reads CASSPGLADSRTGELFF. The CDR3 DNA follows: TGTGCCAGCAGTCCTGGACTAGCGGACTCGAGGACCGGGGAGCTGTTTTTT. The rearrangement links TRBV12-3 or TRBV12-4 to TRBJ2-2, with 10 positions matching TRBD2. CDR3 length: 17 amino acids. Trimming cost V 5 bases and J 5 bases; bases outside gene matches: 11.

This clonotype was seen more than once but under ten times. The chain carries TRBV7-8 and TRBJ2-2, with D tentatively TRBD1 (5 bases). The CDR3 loop spans 15 amino acids. The germline gives CDR1 SGHVS, CDR2 FQNEAQ. Trimming removed 3 bases from V and 3 bases from J, with 11 bases in between. DNA for the CDR3: TGTGCCAGCAGCTTGGCTTCAGGGCACACCGGGGAGCTGTTTTTT. Its protein is CASSLASGHTGELFF.

This clonotype was found a few times. This chain joins TRBV6-2 or TRBV6-3 and TRBJ2-7; D is ambiguous. Trimming took off 3 bases at V and 5 bases at J, with 8 bases between the two ends. CDR1 is MNHEY and CDR2 is SVGEGT in the germline V gene. The CDR3 is made up of 12 amino acids. CDR3 nucleotide sequence: TGTGCCAGCAGTTATTGGCAGGACGAGCAGTACTTC. Protein sequence: CASSYWQDEQYF.

The chain has TRBV20-1 and TRBJ1-1; possibly TRBD1 for D (6 bases). The CDR3 is 17 residues long. V lost 3 bases, J lost 0 bases, and 20 bases lay in between. Germline CDR1 is DFQATT and CDR2 is SNEGSKA (reference sequence). The CDR3: CSARPTGTRNMNTEAFF. The CDR3 DNA sequence: TGCAGTGCTAGGCCTACGGGGACACGGAACATGAACACTGAAGCTTTCTTT.

The table lists this clonotype with a few counts. The chain recombines TRBV10-2 with TRBJ2-7, with 10 bases identical to TRBD2. The CDR3 sequence is 14 residues long. The trim removed 0 bases at V and 4 bases at J, leaving 0 bases unmatched. In germline, CDR1 is WSHSY, CDR2 SAAADI. The CDR3 DNA reads TGCGCCAGCAGTGAGTCACTAGCGGGGTACGAGCAGTACGTC. Its protein is CASSESLAGYEQYV.